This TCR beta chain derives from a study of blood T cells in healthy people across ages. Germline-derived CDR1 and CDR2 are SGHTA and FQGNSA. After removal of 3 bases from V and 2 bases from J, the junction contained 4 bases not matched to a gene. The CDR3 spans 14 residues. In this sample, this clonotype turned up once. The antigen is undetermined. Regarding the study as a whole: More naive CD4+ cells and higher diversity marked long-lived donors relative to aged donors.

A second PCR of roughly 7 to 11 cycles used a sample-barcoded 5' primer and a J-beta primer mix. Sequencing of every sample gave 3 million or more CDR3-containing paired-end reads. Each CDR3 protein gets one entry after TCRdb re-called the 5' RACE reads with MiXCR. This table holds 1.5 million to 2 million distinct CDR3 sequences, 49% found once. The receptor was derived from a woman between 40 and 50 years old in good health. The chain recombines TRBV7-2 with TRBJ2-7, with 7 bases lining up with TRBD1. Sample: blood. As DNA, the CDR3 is TGTGCCAGCAGCTTCACAGGGGTCACCTACGAGCAGTACTTC. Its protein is CASSFTGVTYEQYF. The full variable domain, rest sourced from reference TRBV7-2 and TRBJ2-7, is GAGVSQSPSNKVTEKGKDVELRCDPISGHTALYWYRQSLGQGLEFLIYFQGNSAPDKSGLPSDRFSAERTGGSVSTLTIQRTQQEDSAVYLCASSFTGVTYEQYFGPGTRLTVT.